The 30 T cell receptor beta chains presented below share a single source sample, sequenced in a study of T cell changes during pregnancy in multiple sclerosis. Clones were read by immunoSEQ multiplex PCR, and TCRdb kept only the in-frame ones, dropping some. The sample holds under 10,000 clones, 87% seen once. Material: CD8+ T cells from peripheral blood mononuclear cells, obtained in the first trimester of pregnancy. Every receptor here comes from a female donor in good health, enrolled as a control in a pregnancy study.

This chain links TRBV11-1 with TRBJ1-5; D unresolved. CDR1 is SGHAT, CDR2 FQDESV, per germline (reference sequence). This CDR3 is 13 amino acids long. Trimming stripped 5 bases from V and 0 bases from J, with 5 bases between. In DNA form, the CDR3 reads TGTGCCAGCAGCATACATAGCAATCAGCCCCAGCATTTT. It yields the protein CASSIHSNQPQHF.

The V and J genes are TRBV9 and TRBJ2-3, with 7 positions matching TRBD2. V dropped 0 bases and J dropped 4; count of bases not matched to a gene: 5. The CDR3 totals 15 residues. Germline assignment: CDR1 SGDLS and CDR2 YYNGEE. CDR3 sequence reads: CASSVGGLAADTQYF. CDR3 in DNA: TGTGCCAGCAGCGTAGGTGGGCTAGCGGCAGATACGCAGTATTTT.

J is TRBJ2-1 and V is TRBV10-3; tentatively, D is TRBD1 (6 bases). This CDR3 has 16 amino acids. Germline loops: CDR1 ENHRY, CDR2 SYGVKD. V lost 6 bases to trimming and J lost 8 bases, with 23 bases between them. This chain's CDR3 is CAISYWAGEPGYEQFF. CDR3 sequence (DNA): TGTGCCATCAGCTATTGGGCAGGGGAACCGGGGTATGAGCAGTTCTTC.

J is TRBJ2-7 and V is TRBV7-2, with D tentatively TRBD1 (5 bases). Germline assignment: CDR1 SGHTA and CDR2 FQGNSA. The CDR3 sequence is 13 residues long. V dropped 1 base and J dropped 4 bases, with 8 bases sitting between them. CDR3 loop: CASSLGGGYEQYF. The CDR3 coding sequence is TGTGCCAGCAGCTTAGGGGGCGGATACGAGCAGTACTTC.

This clone was seen a few times. The V gene is TRBV7-2, the J gene TRBJ2-7; D gene uncertain. Germline V gene sequence: CDR1 SGHTA, CDR2 FQGNSA. This CDR3 contains 15 residues. Trimming pared 1 base from V and 4 bases from J, leaving 14 bases between. The CDR3 coding sequence is TGTGCCAGCAGCTTAGTGCTGCTAGAATGGTACGAGCAGTACTTC. It codes for CASSLVLLEWYEQYF.

The chain is built from TRBV4-3 and TRBJ2-1, with D perhaps TRBD2 (6 bases). CDR1 and CDR2 from the germline V gene are LGHNA and YSLEER. Trimming took off 0 bases at V and 1 base at J, with 10 bases between the two ends. The CDR3 totals 16 residues. CDR3 in amino acids: CASSQDPRGSYNEQFF. The CDR3 nucleotides are TGCGCCAGCAGCCAAGATCCTCGGGGGTCCTACAATGAGCAGTTCTTC.

V is TRBV28 and J is TRBJ1-1, with 7 nucleotides matching TRBD1. This CDR3 comprises 17 residues. V lost 4 bases to trimming and J lost 0 bases; unmatched junction nucleotides: 11. CDR1 is MDHEN, CDR2 SYDVKM, per germline. CDR3 sequence reads: CASSSFNTDRVNTEAFF. The DNA of the CDR3 is TGTGCCAGCAGTTCCTTTAACACAGACAGGGTGAACACTGAAGCTTTCTTT.

The chain couples TRBV4-3 to TRBJ2-7; D not certain. CDR3 length equals 15 residues. The V and J ends lost 2 bases and 4 bases respectively, with 15 bases between them. The germline gives CDR1 LGHNA, CDR2 YSLEER. CDR3 amino acids: CASSQSTGGPYEQYF. CDR3 DNA: TGCGCCAGCAGCCAATCCACCGGCGGCCCGTACGAGCAGTACTTC.

The chain joins TRBV6-6 to TRBJ1-1; D is possibly TRBD1 (5 bases). The germline CDR1 and CDR2 sequences are MNHNY and SVGAGI (reference sequence). The CDR3 sequence is 16 residues long. Trimming shortened V by 0 bases and J by 4 bases, and 15 bases separated the two germline ends. CDR3 nucleotide sequence: TGTGCCAGCAGTTACTCGAATCTGGGGCGGGGCACTGAAGCTTTCTTT. As protein: CASSYSNLGRGTEAFF.

This sequence joins TRBV19 and TRBJ1-5; a possible D gene is TRBD1 (6 bases). Trimming shortened V by 1 base and J by 4 bases, and 8 bases separated the two germline ends. The CDR3 has 14 residues. The germline V gene encodes CDR1 LNHDA and CDR2 SQIVND (reference sequence). CDR3 residues: CASSIGTANQPQHF. Here the CDR3 DNA reads TGTGCCAGTAGTATAGGGACAGCTAATCAGCCCCAGCATTTT.

This sequence joins TRBV28 and TRBJ2-6; 10 bases are shared with TRBD1. V was pared by 2 bases and J by 0 bases, with 1 base of the junction left unmatched. From germline, CDR1 is MDHEN and CDR2 SYDVKM. This CDR3 is 17 amino acids long. CDR3 in DNA: TGTGCCAGCAGTTTAGGGGACAGGGGCTCTGGGGCCAACGTCCTGACTTTC. Protein product: CASSLGDRGSGANVLTF. The whole variable domain, remainder taken from reference TRBV28 and TRBJ2-6, is DVKVTQSSRYLVKRTGEKVFLECVQDMDHENMFWYRQDPGLGLRLIYFSYDVKMKEKGDIPEGYSVSREKKERFSLILESASTNQTSMYLCASSLGDRGSGANVLTFGAGSRLTVL.

This chain uses TRBV28 with TRBJ2-7; 7 positions match TRBD1. The trim removed 2 bases at V and 5 bases at J, leaving 6 bases unmatched. This CDR3 spans 14 amino acids. The germline gives CDR1 MDHEN, CDR2 SYDVKM. This CDR3 is CASSLRTGSDEQYF. The CDR3 region has the DNA TGTGCCAGCAGTTTACGGACAGGTAGCGACGAGCAGTACTTC.

The genes are TRBV5-6 and TRBJ1-1; maybe TRBD1 (5 bases). V was shortened by 2 bases and J by 1 base, with 9 bases between the two germline ends. Per germline, CDR1 SGHDT and CDR2 YYEEEE. The CDR3 runs to 14 residues. The CDR3 nucleotides read TGTGCCAGCAGCTTTGGGGGGGGGAACACTGAAGCTTTCTTT. This translates into CASSFGGGNTEAFF.

The chain joins TRBV6-1 to TRBJ2-5; 7 bases fit TRBD2. Judging by the DNA end, TRBJ2-7 fits better; the J call may be wrong. CDR1 is MNHNS and CDR2 is SASEGT in the germline V gene. CDR3 length equals 15 residues. The CDR3 coding sequence is TGTGCCAGCAGTGAATTGGCGGGAGACTCCTACGAGCAGTACTTC. It yields the protein CASSELAGDSYEQYF.

The table lists this clone with a count of one. The V and J genes are TRBV18 and TRBJ2-1; D is ambiguous. Between the trimmed V and J ends, which lost 2 bases and 2 bases, there was a span of 10 bases. The germline V gene has CDR1 KGHSH and CDR2 LQKENI. This CDR3 region has 15 residues. The chain's CDR3 is CASSPEADPYNEQFF. For the CDR3, the DNA is TGTGCCAGCTCACCAGAGGCGGATCCCTACAATGAGCAGTTCTTC. Based on the CDR3 plus reference TRBV18 and TRBJ2-1, the full variable domain is NAGVMQNPRHLVRRRGQEARLRCSPMKGHSHVYWYRQLPEEGLKFMVYLQKENIIDESGMPKERFSAEFPKEGPSILRIQQVVRGDSAAYFCASSPEADPYNEQFFGPGTRLTVL.

The chain employs TRBV4-2 and TRBJ2-5; the match to TRBD2 covers 10 bases. CDR1 and CDR2 from the germline V gene are LGHNA and YNFKEQ. With V trimmed by 6 bases and J by 2 bases, 15 bases remained unmatched. There are 18 residues in the CDR3. The CDR3 reads CASSYLVIAGGQQETQYF. In DNA form, the CDR3 reads TGTGCCAGCAGTTACCTCGTGATAGCGGGAGGTCAACAAGAGACCCAGTACTTC.

V is TRBV28 and J is TRBJ1-4; D gene unclear. Deletions cut 8 bases from V and 4 bases from J, with 14 bases between. Germline V gene lookup returns CDR1 MDHEN and CDR2 SYDVKM. This CDR3 is built from 14 residues. The CDR3 is CASEGVANNEKLFF. The CDR3 region has the DNA TGTGCCAGCGAGGGAGTAGCGAATAATGAAAAACTGTTTTTT. Filled out from reference TRBV28 and TRBJ1-4, the complete variable domain reads DVKVTQSSRYLVKRTGEKVFLECVQDMDHENMFWYRQDPGLGLRLIYFSYDVKMKEKGDIPEGYSVSREKKERFSLILESASTNQTSMYLCASEGVANNEKLFFGSGTQLSVL.

V and J are TRBV30 and TRBJ2-2; TRBD1 might be the D (6 bases). Between the trimmed V and J ends, which lost 2 bases and 3 bases, there was a span of 13 bases. Germline V gene sequence: CDR1 GTSNPN, CDR2 SVGIG (reference sequence). This CDR3 is 15 amino acids long. The DNA of the CDR3 is TGTGCCTGGAGTACGTTGGGACAACACACCGGGGAGCTGTTTTTT. Its translation: CAWSTLGQHTGELFF.

The chain employs TRBV14 and TRBJ2-2, with TRBD2 matching 7 bases. Trimming took 0 bases from V and 4 from J; bases not matched to a gene: 8. CDR1 SGHDN and CDR2 FVKESK come from the germline V gene. The CDR3 consists of 17 residues. The CDR3 DNA reads as TGTGCCAGCAGCCAAGATTTCGTGGGAGGGCCCACCGGGGAGCTGTTTTTT. This encodes CASSQDFVGGPTGELFF. The variable domain in full, completed from reference TRBV14 and TRBJ2-2, reads EAGVTQFPSHSVIEKGQTVTLRCDPISGHDNLYWYRRVMGKEIKFLLHFVKESKQDESGMPNNRFLAERTGGTYSTLKVQPAELEDSGVYFCASSQDFVGGPTGELFFGEGSRLTVL.

This clone was seen just once. V usage is TRBV5-1 and J usage is TRBJ1-4; D not resolved. Looked up from germline, CDR1 is SGHRS and CDR2 is YFSETQ. Trimming removed 4 bases at V and 1 base at J, with 5 bases between. The CDR3 has 13 residues. CDR3 loop: CASSAVTNEKLFF. For the CDR3, the DNA is TGCGCCAGCAGCGCGGTAACTAATGAAAAACTGTTTTTT.

V is TRBV5-3 and J is TRBJ1-5, with D perhaps TRBD1 (6 bases). TRBV5-3 is reported as an ORF; its role is uncertain. V was pared by 4 bases and J by 0 bases, with 14 bases between. The CDR3 sequence is 16 residues long. The CDR3 DNA reads TGTGCCAGAAGCCCTGGGGGCGCTTATAGCAATCAGCCCCAGCATTTT. Its protein product is CARSPGGAYSNQPQHF.

This chain uses TRBV28 with TRBJ1-2; 9 positions match TRBD1. J gave up 6 bases and V 4 bases, and 6 bases lay outside the gene matches. Germline V gives CDR1 MDHEN, CDR2 SYDVKM. This CDR3 spans 14 amino acids. CDR3 in DNA: TGTGCCAGCAGTTGGACAGGGGCGCGGAATGGCTACACCTTC. Its protein product is CASSWTGARNGYTF.

The chain employs TRBV27 and TRBJ1-2, with 8 bases lining up with TRBD1. Germline V lookup: CDR1 MNHEY, CDR2 SMNVEV (reference sequence). Germline trimming cut 8 bases from V and 4 bases from J; bases unmatched to any gene: 3. The CDR3 is made up of 12 amino acids. For the CDR3, the DNA is TGTGCCAGCGGACAGGGCGGCTATGGCTACACCTTC. Protein product: CASGQGGYGYTF.

CDR3 coding DNA: TGTGCCAGCATGACAGCCCTAGCGGGAGGTCTAAAAAACGGGGAGCTGTTTTTT. Encoded protein: CASMTALAGGLKNGELFF. J is TRBJ2-2 and V is TRBV28; TRBD2 agrees at 11 bases. The CDR3 runs to 18 residues. From germline, CDR1 is MDHEN and CDR2 SYDVKM. The junction had 17 bases not matched to a gene; V was cut back by 7 bases and J by 7 bases. The whole variable domain, remainder taken from reference TRBV28 and TRBJ2-2, is DVKVTQSSRYLVKRTGEKVFLECVQDMDHENMFWYRQDPGLGLRLIYFSYDVKMKEKGDIPEGYSVSREKKERFSLILESASTNQTSMYLCASMTALAGGLKNGELFFGEGSRLTVL.

This chain links TRBV5-5 with TRBJ1-1; 10 positions match TRBD1. Germline V lookup: CDR1 SGHKS, CDR2 YYEKEE (reference sequence). With 4 bases clipped from V and 10 bases from J, the junction kept 16 bases outside the gene matches. The CDR3 runs 16 residues. In DNA form, the CDR3 reads TGTGCCAGCAGCGACCCAAGACAGGGGGCCCCCTGGGGAGCTTTCTTT. This translates into CASSDPRQGAPWGAFF.

The CDR3 nucleotides are TGTGCCAGCAGCCCCCCGGGGAGCTACGAGCAGTACTTC. Translating gives CASSPPGSYEQYF. J is TRBJ2-7 and V is TRBV7-6; possible D gene TRBD2, 5 bases. CDR3 size: 13 residues. Germline V lookup: CDR1 SGHVS, CDR2 FNYEAQ. V lost 5 bases to trimming and J lost 3 bases, with 11 bases between them.

The chain joins TRBV6-5 to TRBJ2-7; 10 bases map to TRBD1. The CDR3 has 14 residues. From germline, CDR1 is MNHEY and CDR2 SVGAGI. The V gene end was trimmed by 6 bases and the J gene end by 3 bases; junction bases not matched to a gene: 5. The CDR3 sequence: CASSPGTGVYEQYF. In DNA, the CDR3 is TGTGCCAGCAGCCCCGGGACAGGGGTCTACGAGCAGTACTTC.

The rearrangement links TRBV30 to TRBJ2-1; 7 nucleotides line up with TRBD2. V dropped 4 bases and J dropped 8; count of bases not matched to a gene: 11. The CDR3 is made up of 14 amino acids. Germline loops: CDR1 GTSNPN, CDR2 SVGIG (reference sequence). The CDR3, as DNA: TGTGCCTGGACTTCCGGGACTATGTGGGATGAGCAGTTCTTC. Translating gives CAWTSGTMWDEQFF. Variable domain in full (rest from reference TRBV30 and TRBJ2-1): SQTIHQWPATLVQPVGSPLSLECTVEGTSNPNLYWYRQAAGRGLQLLFYSVGIGQISSEVPQNLSASRPQDRQFILSSKKLLLSDSGFYLCAWTSGTMWDEQFFGPGTRLTVL.

J is TRBJ2-2 and V is TRBV6-4; D might be TRBD1 (6 bases). The CDR3 has 14 residues. Germline CDR1 reads MRHNA; CDR2 reads SNTAGT. The V end lost 4 bases, the J end lost 5 bases, and 11 bases lay between the germline ends. CDR3 sequence reads: CASSGQGGTGELFF. CDR3 DNA sequence: TGTGCCAGCAGTGGCCAAGGGGGAACCGGGGAGCTGTTTTTT.

The chain employs TRBV7-9 and TRBJ2-2; D is perhaps TRBD2 (6 bases). CDR1 is SEHNR and CDR2 is FQNEAQ in the germline V gene (reference sequence). Trimming took off 5 bases at V and 6 bases at J, with 16 bases between the two ends. The CDR3 runs to 15 residues. For the CDR3, the DNA is TGTGCCAGCAGCCCTGGGGGGATCGGACCCGGGGAGCTGTTTTTT. It codes for CASSPGGIGPGELFF.